This passage covers 20 T cell receptor beta chains from one sample sequenced in a study of cytomegalovirus exposure and HLA in healthy donors. The PCR ran on 60 Vbeta and 13 Jbeta primers. Libraries were prepared by immunoSEQ multiplex PCR; TCRdb keeps only in-frame clonotypes and omits some of them. The top ten hold roughly 7.6% of the sample, which has around 150,000 clones, roughly 80% seen once. The sequenced material came from PBMCs. The source is a woman in her thirties in good health and CMV-seropositive.

V is TRBV19 and J is TRBJ1-4; 7 bases are shared with TRBD1. Germline CDR1 is LNHDA and CDR2 is SQIVND (reference sequence). V shed 5 bases, J shed 2 bases, and the junction held 8 bases outside the gene matches. This CDR3 region has 16 residues. DNA for the CDR3: TGTGCCAGTAGTGTAGGGGGCGAAGGGACTAATGAAAAACTGTTTTTT. Encoded protein: CASSVGGEGTNEKLFF.

The DNA of the CDR3 is TGTGCCAGCAGCGTAAGCCGACGGCGACTTAGCTCCTACAATGAGCAGTTCTTC. This sequence encodes CASSVSRRRLSSYNEQFF. This sequence joins TRBV9 and TRBJ2-1; D remains ambiguous. Trimming took off 1 base at V and 0 bases at J, with 17 bases between the two ends. Germline-derived CDR1 and CDR2 are SGDLS and YYNGEE. This CDR3 is built from 18 residues.

This clone was picked up one time. The chain recombines TRBV5-5 with TRBJ1-5; unclear D gene. V shed 3 bases and J shed 5 bases, with 18 bases lying between them. The CDR3 is 16 amino acids. Germline V gene lookup returns CDR1 SGHKS and CDR2 YYEKEE (reference sequence). CDR3 in amino acids: CASSSLPFGEDQPQHF. CDR3 coding DNA: TGTGCCAGCAGCTCCCTTCCTTTCGGTGAGGATCAGCCCCAGCATTTT.

Regarding this clone: In the same sample, other DNA sequences code for this CDR3. This chain links TRBV7-2 with TRBJ2-1; 7 nucleotides agree with TRBD1. Germline V gene lookup returns CDR1 SGHTA and CDR2 FQGNSA. Trimming removed 6 bases from V and 3 bases from J; junction bases left unmatched: 8. CDR3 length equals 15 residues. CDR3 region: CASSLTGTDYNEQFF. CDR3 DNA sequence: TGTGCCAGCAGTCTCACCGGGACAGACTACAATGAGCAGTTCTTC.

This clone was detected only once. The chain couples TRBV18 to TRBJ2-3; TRBD2 aligns across 14 bases. The CDR3 is made up of 17 amino acids. CDR1 is KGHSH, CDR2 LQKENI, per germline. Trimming took 2 bases from V and 2 from J; bases not matched to a gene: 3. The CDR3 bases are TGTGCCAGCTCACCAAGACTAGCGGGGGGGAACACAGATACGCAGTATTTT. Residues: CASSPRLAGGNTDTQYF.

The V and J genes are TRBV6-1 and TRBJ1-6, with D maybe TRBD1 (6 bases). This CDR3 has 13 amino acids. Trimming took off 3 bases at V and 7 bases at J, with 7 bases between the two ends. The germline V gene has CDR1 MNHNS and CDR2 SASEGT. The CDR3 reads CASSETGNSPLHF. The CDR3, as DNA: TGTGCCAGCAGTGAGACAGGAAATTCACCCCTCCACTTT.

This chain connects TRBV2 to TRBJ2-5, with 10 bases lining up with TRBD2. The CDR3 runs to 15 residues. J was trimmed by 5 bases and V by 7 bases; bases with no gene match: 10. The germline V gene has CDR1 SNHLY and CDR2 FYNNEI. CDR3 sequence reads: CASKEAGGLEETQYF. The CDR3 coding sequence is TGTGCCAGCAAAGAAGCGGGGGGGCTGGAGGAGACCCAGTACTTC.

This clone was observed a few times. CDR3 bases: TGTGCCAGCAGTTCCGGGACAGGGTACTATGGCTACACCTTC. Its translation is CASSSGTGYYGYTF. The chain recombines TRBV6-5 with TRBJ1-2, with 9 bases matching TRBD1. CDR1 is MNHEY, CDR2 SVGAGI, per germline. The J segment lost 3 bases and the V segment lost 4 bases, leaving 3 bases of the junction unmatched. This CDR3 is 14 amino acids long.

This clone has only one observation. The rearrangement links TRBV6-4 to TRBJ2-2; TRBD1 might be the D (6 bases). V lost 5 bases and J lost 1, with 14 bases in between. The CDR3 runs 16 residues. Germline lookup yields CDR1 MRHNA and CDR2 SNTAGT. In DNA, the CDR3 is TGTGCCAGCAGTTCAATGCCCAGGGGGAACACCGGGGAGCTGTTTTTT. Translation: CASSSMPRGNTGELFF.

The gene calls are TRBV14 and TRBJ2-1, with 11 bases fitting TRBD2. This CDR3 has 19 amino acids. Germline V gene data show CDR1 as SGHDN and CDR2 as FVKESK. The J segment lost 4 bases and the V segment lost 2 bases, leaving 13 bases of the junction unmatched. DNA of the CDR3: TGTGCCAGCAGCCAATCGGTCCTAGCGGGGGGCGATCCTTACAATGAGCAGTTCTTC. Encoded protein: CASSQSVLAGGDPYNEQFF.

V usage is TRBV2 and J usage is TRBJ1-2; possible D gene TRBD1, 6 bases. V lost 5 bases, J lost 7 bases, and 14 bases lay in between. CDR1 is SNHLY and CDR2 is FYNNEI in the germline V gene. This CDR3 is built from 13 residues. The CDR3 reads CASSLLLGGGYTF. The CDR3 nucleotides are TGTGCCAGCAGTCTGTTGCTAGGGGGTGGCTACACCTTC.

The rearrangement links TRBV15 to TRBJ1-2; D might be TRBD1 (6 bases). CDR1 LNHNV and CDR2 YYDKDF come from the germline V gene (reference sequence). There are 16 residues in the CDR3. V lost 1 base and J 2 bases, leaving 14 bases between the germline ends. The chain's CDR3 is CATSRARGAYNYGYTF. The DNA for the CDR3 is TGTGCCACCAGCAGAGCCCGGGGGGCGTACAACTATGGCTACACCTTC.

This clone is a singleton in its sample. The chain has TRBV13 and TRBJ1-1; 9 bases line up with TRBD1. Trimming took 4 bases from V and 5 from J; bases not matched to a gene: 8. CDR1 is PRHDT, CDR2 FYEKMQ, per germline (reference sequence). The CDR3 sequence is 15 residues long. Here the CDR3 DNA reads TGTGCCAGCAGCTCCACCGGGACAGGGAGGACTGAAGCTTTCTTT. Translation gives CASSSTGTGRTEAFF.

The chain joins TRBV4-1 to TRBJ1-1; weak D call: TRBD1 (5 bases). V was trimmed by 4 bases and J by 3 bases, leaving 15 bases between them. CDR3 size: 15 residues. Looked up from germline, CDR1 is MGHRA and CDR2 is YSYEKL. CDR3 in DNA: TGCGCCAGCAGCCCCTATAGGAGGGGAGACACTGAAGCTTTCTTT. It encodes CASSPYRRGDTEAFF.

The V call is TRBV4-3, the J call TRBJ2-2; 13 bases fit TRBD2. The CDR3 sequence is 18 residues long. In germline, CDR1 is LGHNA, CDR2 YSLEER. With 5 bases clipped from V and 0 bases from J, the junction kept 6 bases outside the gene matches. CDR3 DNA sequence: TGCGCCAGCAGCAAGGGACTAGCGGGGAGCACGAACACCGGGGAGCTGTTTTTT. Residues: CASSKGLAGSTNTGELFF.

The V and J genes are TRBV7-3 and TRBJ2-1; D is unclear. The germline V and J ends were trimmed by 5 bases and 7 bases, with 12 bases remaining between them. The CDR3 loop spans 13 amino acids. CDR1 SGHTA and CDR2 FQGTGA come from the germline V gene. CDR3 nucleotides: TGTGCCAGCAGCCAAGACCCCAGGAATGAGCAGTTCTTC. It encodes CASSQDPRNEQFF.

The chain combines TRBV21-1 with TRBJ1-2; TRBD1 reflects the table's D call only, with no check against the DNA. TRBV21-1 is a listed pseudogene. The CDR3 is 15 amino acids. CDR3 nucleotide sequence: TGTGCCAGCACCTCGACAGAAACTTACAACTATGGCTACACCTTC. Its translation is CASTSTETYNYGYTF.

This sequence joins TRBV14 and TRBJ2-7; 10 nucleotides line up with TRBD1. CDR1 SGHDN and CDR2 FVKESK come from the germline V gene. The CDR3 spans 18 residues. The V segment lost 1 base and the J segment 4 bases; nucleotides outside the gene matches: 13. The CDR3 loop is CASSQGVPGQGRSYEQYF. The DNA for the CDR3 is TGTGCCAGCAGCCAAGGGGTCCCGGGACAGGGGAGGTCATACGAGCAGTACTTC.

The genes are TRBV30 and TRBJ1-3, with TRBD1 matching over 7 bases. CDR3 size: 14 residues. CDR1 and CDR2 (germline): GTSNPN, SVGIG (reference sequence). V was clipped by 3 bases and J by 2 bases; unmatched bases: 4. The CDR3 here is CAWRAQGAGNTIYF. DNA for the CDR3: TGTGCCTGGAGGGCCCAGGGGGCTGGAAACACCATATATTTT.

The V gene is TRBV19, the J gene TRBJ1-5; a possible D gene is TRBD1 (5 bases). Germline V gene sequence: CDR1 LNHDA, CDR2 SQIVND (reference sequence). CDR3 length: 15 amino acids. Trimming stripped 7 bases from V and 0 bases from J, with 13 bases between. The chain's CDR3 is CASTTDRSSNQPQHF. The CDR3 DNA reads as TGTGCCAGTACCACCGACAGATCTAGCAATCAGCCCCAGCATTTT.